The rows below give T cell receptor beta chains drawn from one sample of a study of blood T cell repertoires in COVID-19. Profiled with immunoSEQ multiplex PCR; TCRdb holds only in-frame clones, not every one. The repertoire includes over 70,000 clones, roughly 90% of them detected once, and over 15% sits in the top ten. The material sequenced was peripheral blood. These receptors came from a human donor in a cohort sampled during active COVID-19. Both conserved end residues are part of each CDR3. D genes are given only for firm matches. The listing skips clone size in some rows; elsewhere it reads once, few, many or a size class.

TGTGCCAGCAGCTTAATGTCGCGGCGACAGGGGACCGCCGGGGAGCTGTTTTTT CASSLMSRRQGTAGELFF TRBJ2-2 TRBV7-3 TRBD1 NA
TGTGCCAGCAGCTTGGTTGCGGGGGGGGGCGAGACCCAGTACTTC CASSLVAGGGETQYF TRBJ2-5 TRBV11-3 TRBD2 NA
TGTGCCAGCAGCTTAGTCGGGACGAACACCGGGGAGCTGTTTTTT CASSLVGTNTGELFF TRBJ2-2 TRBV11-2 NA NA
TGTGCCAGCAGCACGGGGGTGAACACCGGGGAGCTGTTTTTT CASSTGVNTGELFF TRBJ2-2 TRBV7-6 NA NA
TGCGCCAGCAGCCAAGAGTACAGGGGGAAAGATACGCAGTATTTT CASSQEYRGKDTQYF TRBJ2-3 TRBV4-1 TRBD1 NA
TGTGCCAGCAGCGGCAGGGGGGTAGGGTACTACGAGCAGTACTTC CASSGRGVGYYEQYF TRBJ2-7 TRBV5-5 NA NA
TGTGCCAGCAGTGAGTACTGGCGGGGGGACTCCTACGAGCAGTACTTC CASSEYWRGDSYEQYF TRBJ2-7 TRBV25-1 TRBD2 NA
TGTGCCAGCAGCCGGCCGAGACAGAAGGGCAATGAGCAGTTCTTC CASSRPRQKGNEQFF TRBJ2-1 TRBV5-6 NA once
TGTGCCAGCAGCTCCCAACTTAGACTAGTTCAAGAGACCCAGTACTTC CASSSQLRLVQETQYF TRBJ2-5 TRBV5-6 NA NA
TGTGCCAGCTCACCACCCCGGGAAAACAATGAGCAGTTCTTC CASSPPRENNEQFF TRBJ2-1 TRBV18 NA NA
TGTGCCAGCAGCTTAGTTGGGGCCGGGGGGGGAACAGATACGCAGTATTTT CASSLVGAGGGTDTQYF TRBJ2-3 TRBV7-2 TRBD2 NA
TGTGCCAGCAGTGAACAAGTACAGGAGACCTACGAGCAGTACTTC CASSEQVQETYEQYF TRBJ2-7 TRBV2 NA NA
TGCGCCAGCAGTCATCGAGTCAGCGGAGAGAGAGATACGCAGTATTTT CASSHRVSGERDTQYF TRBJ2-3 TRBV23-1 NA once
TGTGCCAGCAGCTTAAGAGGGGGACCTTACAATGAGCAGTTCTTC CASSLRGGPYNEQFF TRBJ2-1 TRBV7-9 NA NA
TGTGCCAGCAGTCACACAGGCACTGAAGCTTTCTTT CASSHTGTEAFF TRBJ1-1 TRBV2 NA NA
TGTGCCAGCAGCACAAGAGTCGGACAGGGGGCCCTTATGGGGGAGCAGTACTTC CASSTRVGQGALMGEQYF TRBJ2-7 TRBV5-6 TRBD1 NA
TGTGCCAGCAGCTCCTGGACAGGTAGGAACACTGAAGCTTTCTTT CASSSWTGRNTEAFF TRBJ1-1 TRBV3-1/TRBV3-2 TRBD1 NA
TGTGCCAGCAGTGAAAACCCCACAGGGGGAAACACCATATATTTT CASSENPTGGNTIYF TRBJ1-3 TRBV6-1 NA NA
TGTGCCAGCCAGCCGGGAGTATGGGAGCTGTTTTTT CASQPGVWELFF TRBJ2-2 TRBV2 NA NA
TGTGCCACTGCGGAGGGACTAGCGGGCTCCCAAGAGACCCAGTACTTC CATAEGLAGSQETQYF TRBJ2-5 TRBV4-2 TRBD2 NA
TGTGCCAGTAGTCCGGGACAGGTGGGGCAAAAGTTCTTC CASSPGQVGQKFF TRBJ2-1 TRBV19 TRBD1 NA
TGTGCCAGCAGCGTATGGACTAGCGGGGATGAGCAGTTCTTC CASSVWTSGDEQFF TRBJ2-1 TRBV9 TRBD2 NA
TGTGCCAGCAGCGCAGCCGGGGAGAGATATGGCTACACCTTC CASSAAGERYGYTF TRBJ1-2 TRBV7-9 NA NA
TGTGCCTGGAGTGTACTAGGCGTAGAGACCCAGTACTTC CAWSVLGVETQYF TRBJ2-5 TRBV30 NA NA
TGTGCCAGCAGCCTAGGACTAGCGGGAGGCACAGATACGCAGTATTTT CASSLGLAGGTDTQYF TRBJ2-3 TRBV7-2 TRBD2 NA
TGTGCCAGCAGTTTTGGGTCTAGCGGGAGCTCAGATACGCAGTATTTT CASSFGSSGSSDTQYF TRBJ2-3 TRBV27 TRBD2 few
TGTGCCAGCACACGCGGATATCTTGGCTACACCTTC CASTRGYLGYTF TRBJ1-2 TRBV28 NA NA
TGTGCCTGGAGAAAACAGGGAACTAATGAAAAACTGTTTTTT CAWRKQGTNEKLFF TRBJ1-4 TRBV30 NA NA
TGTGCCAGCAGGTCCGGGACTAGCTCCGATGAGCAGTTCTTC CASRSGTSSDEQFF TRBJ2-1 TRBV2 TRBD2 NA
TGTGCCAGCAGCTTAGATCTCTCGTTGTACTACAATGAGCAGTTCTTC CASSLDLSLYYNEQFF TRBJ2-1 TRBV11-2 NA NA
TGTGCCAGCTCACCCCCGGGGGGCTCTGGAAACACCATATATTTT CASSPPGGSGNTIYF TRBJ1-3 TRBV18 NA once
TGTGCCAGCAGTGAGACTCGCGGGGGGGCCGGGGAGCAGTTCTTC CASSETRGGAGEQFF TRBJ2-1 TRBV2 TRBD2 NA
TGTGCCAGCAACATAAGAGAGGGTTGGGGCTACACCTTC CASNIREGWGYTF TRBJ1-2 TRBV28 NA once
TGCGCCAGCAGCTTCGGGACAGGGGGCGGGGAGCTGTTTTTT CASSFGTGGGELFF TRBJ2-2 TRBV5-1 TRBD1 NA
TGTGCCAGCAGTTCCTATCGGGACGCCGGAGGGGAGACCCAGTACTTC CASSSYRDAGGETQYF TRBJ2-5 TRBV27 NA once
TGTGCCAGCAGTCCTCTACAGGGAAACACCATATATTTT CASSPLQGNTIYF TRBJ1-3 TRBV28 NA NA
TGCGCCAGCAGCCTCACGGGTCGTGGCGGAGAATCGAGCTCTGGAAACACCATATATTTT CASSLTGRGGESSSGNTIYF TRBJ1-3 TRBV5-1 NA NA
TGTGCCAACGCCGGGACAGGGGGCGATGAGCAGTTCTTC CANAGTGGDEQFF TRBJ2-1 TRBV10-3 TRBD1 few
TGTGCCAGCAGCCAAGTCCTTGCTAGCGACCCCGGGGAGCTGTTTTTT CASSQVLASDPGELFF TRBJ2-2 TRBV4-2 NA NA
TGTGCCAGCTCACCAGAGCAACAGGGCCTCTACAATGAGCAGTTCTTC CASSPEQQGLYNEQFF TRBJ2-1 TRBV18 NA NA
TGTGCCAGCTCACCAGGCCAGGGGGCGCGGGAGACCCAGTACTTC CASSPGQGARETQYF TRBJ2-5 TRBV18 TRBD1 NA
TGTGCCAGTAGTCCCCCACAGATTAACAATGAGCAGTTCTTC CASSPPQINNEQFF TRBJ2-1 TRBV19 NA NA
TGTGCCAGCCGGGGATCAGGAAGAGGGAGCAATCAGCCCCAGCATTTT CASRGSGRGSNQPQHF TRBJ1-5 TRBV28 NA NA
TGTGCCACCGGGCAGAGCTACGAGCAGTACTTC CATGQSYEQYF TRBJ2-7 TRBV24-1 NA NA
TGTGCCAGCTCGCTTTGGGCCGCCGGCAACAATCAGCCCCAGCATTTT CASSLWAAGNNQPQHF TRBJ1-5 TRBV18 NA once
TGTGCCAGCAGAACTCGGGTCCCAGATACGCAGTATTTT CASRTRVPDTQYF TRBJ2-3 TRBV7-2 NA NA
TGTGCCAGCAGCCCGTGGACAGGGACCTACAATGAGCAGTTCTTC CASSPWTGTYNEQFF TRBJ2-1 TRBV11-2 TRBD1 NA
TGTGCCAGTAGTCTGGACTTTGAAAAACTGTTTTTT CASSLDFEKLFF TRBJ1-4 TRBV19 NA NA